A selection of T cell receptor beta chains follows, all from one sample in a study of T cell clusters in autoimmune cytopenias. TCRdb reprocessed the multiplex PCR reads, with one entry per CDR3 protein and no DNA. The table lists approximately 12,000 distinct CDR3 sequences. The sequencing sample was made of peripheral blood. The origin of the receptors is a human donor with an autoimmune cytopenia or autoimmune hepatitis (not recorded which). Each CDR3 is given with its conserved first and last residue. The size field is filled for only some rows; it gives once, few, many or a size class.

V	J	size	CDR3
TRBV5-5	TRBJ1-2	NA	CASTLGQGDSYGYTF
TRBV6-2/TRBV6-3	TRBJ2-1	NA	CASNPPPTSGRLFF
TRBV13	TRBJ2-5	NA	CASSLLTSGVVETQYF
TRBV6-1	TRBJ2-6	NA	CASTRTGPGANVLTF
TRBV18	TRBJ1-4	NA	CASSPPVGSHEKLFF
TRBV13	TRBJ1-1	NA	CASSGPSNTEAFF
TRBV30	TRBJ2-3	NA	CACDWGSTDTQYF
TRBV5-1	TRBJ2-6	NA	CASSLTSGRPGANVLTF
TRBV12-3/TRBV12-4	TRBJ2-1	NA	CASSLVASGGDEQFF
TRBV15	TRBJ2-1	medium-sized	CATSRGPAREFF
TRBV6-5	TRBJ2-1	NA	CASSYSVTDNEQFF
TRBV29-1	TRBJ1-2	NA	CSVEERWGLDGYTF
TRBV12-3/TRBV12-4	TRBJ2-3	NA	CASSPNPDTQYF
TRBV5-1	TRBJ2-3	NA	CASSVVAPTDTQYF
TRBV6-6	TRBJ1-1	NA	CASRRPQGLNTEAFF
TRBV6-5	TRBJ2-2	NA	CASSLRGQLTGELFF
TRBV12-3/TRBV12-4	TRBJ2-5	NA	CASSSAGFEETQYF
TRBV10-1	TRBJ2-1	NA	CASSEGYEQFF
TRBV29-1	TRBJ1-1	NA	CSVRTGGEAFF
TRBV19	TRBJ1-2	NA	CASSFPGQSYGYTF
TRBV5-4	TRBJ2-4	NA	CASSSQAKNIQYF
TRBV30	TRBJ1-2	NA	CAWKGQGSSGYTF
TRBV27	TRBJ2-2	NA	CASSFGVTGELFF
TRBV6-6	TRBJ2-7	medium-sized	CASSYSDRAHEQYF
TRBV19	TRBJ1-4	medium-sized	CASSDGLAWDEKLFF
TRBV6-5	TRBJ2-3	NA	CASRVAGKGTDTQYF
TRBV29-1	TRBJ1-2	medium-sized	CSVAVSIGGYTF
TRBV19	TRBJ1-5	NA	CASSTGTENQPQHF
TRBV30	TRBJ2-3	NA	CAWIPRDSLTDTQYF
TRBV27	TRBJ2-5	NA	CASSFWRTEEKETQYF
TRBV6-5	TRBJ2-2	NA	CASSLQGRAGELFF
TRBV19	TRBJ1-5	NA	CASSIAPFLGTDQPQHF
TRBV6-5	TRBJ1-4	NA	CASSYSKGSEKLFF
TRBV5-4	TRBJ2-2	NA	CASSGRTGSGGELFF
TRBV12-3/TRBV12-4	TRBJ2-3	medium-sized	CASRLLSFGTQYF